A single sample gave rise to the 3 T cell receptor beta chains below, sequenced in a study of CD8 T cells in ankylosing spondylitis (TCRdb year 2017). The method behind the library was 5' RACE. Sequencing took place on an Illumina MiSeq. TCRdb reprocessed the public reads (quality trimming at Q25 with fastp, clone calling with MiXCR) and kept in-frame beta chains. Rows are combined by CDR3 protein, so each entry shows the most common genes and DNA. The sample data list some 30,000 distinct CDR3 sequences, and more than 13% of these were observed just once. 36% of the sample comes from the top ten. Sequenced sample: blood. These receptors came from a male donor with ankylosing spondylitis or in good health (not recorded which).

The V call is TRBV28, the J call TRBJ2-2; D gene ambiguous. Germline CDR1 and CDR2: MDHEN and SYDVKM. This CDR3 contains 15 residues. V dropped 3 bases and J dropped 0 bases, with 8 bases sitting between them. The DNA of the CDR3 is TGTGCCAGCAGTTTCTCCACCACGAACACCGGGGAGCTGTTTTTT. Amino acids: CASSFSTTNTGELFF.

This clonotype was seen many times. This chain uses TRBV4-2 with TRBJ2-3, with TRBD1 matching over 8 bases. Germline V gene data show CDR1 as LGHNA and CDR2 as YNFKEQ. J lost 2 bases, V lost 1 base, and 2 bases had no gene match. The CDR3 covers 15 residues. The CDR3 DNA follows: TGTGCCAGCAGCCAAGTGGGACAGGTCACAGATACGCAGTATTTT. Its translation is CASSQVGQVTDTQYF.

The genes are TRBV12-3 or TRBV12-4 and TRBJ2-2; TRBD1 or TRBD2 may be the D gene (6 bases each). CDR3 length equals 14 residues. V was trimmed by 4 bases and J by 9 bases, leaving 15 bases between them. The DNA of the CDR3 is TGTGCCAGCAGTTGGGGGGCAGGGAGGAGGGAGCTGTTTTTT. This sequence encodes CASSWGAGRRELFF.